This TCR beta chain was obtained from a study of technical replicates of blood from a few donors. Here immunoSEQ multiplex PCR was the method, and the copy in TCRdb shows in-frame clones only, minus some. The data hold over 85,000 clones, with about 96% observed a single time. The CDR3 covers 16 residues. Germline V gene lookup returns CDR1 LNHDA and CDR2 SQIVND (reference sequence). To note about this clone: Germline is not matched at one junction end, which may reflect a read error.

The sequence derives from a human donor in good health. Source material: T cells isolated from PBMCs. The V gene is TRBV19, the J gene TRBJ1-5; 7 bases align to TRBD1. The CDR3 loop is CASRIGGPRSNQPQHF. Here the CDR3 DNA reads TGTGCCAGTAGAATAGGGGGCCCTAGGAGCAATCAGCCCCAGCATTTT.